The entry that follows covers one TCR beta chain sequence. Trimming took off 3 bases at V and 5 bases at J, with 14 bases between the two ends. In germline, CDR1 is SGHDT, CDR2 YYEEEE. The CDR3 contains 14 residues. This entry belongs to a study of siplizumab effects on memory and regulatory T cells. Profiling relied on immunoSEQ multiplex PCR, and the TCRdb table lists in-frame clones only, not all of them. This sample has 100,000 or so clones, with 85% to 95% found just once. The V call is TRBV5-6, the J call TRBJ1-1; D is possibly TRBD1 (5 bases). Material: CD4+ T cells sorted from blood. The TCR sequence derives from a human donor in good health. CDR3 region: CASSWGGRGTEAFF. CDR3 DNA sequence: TGTGCCAGCAGCTGGGGGGGTCGAGGGACTGAAGCTTTCTTT.